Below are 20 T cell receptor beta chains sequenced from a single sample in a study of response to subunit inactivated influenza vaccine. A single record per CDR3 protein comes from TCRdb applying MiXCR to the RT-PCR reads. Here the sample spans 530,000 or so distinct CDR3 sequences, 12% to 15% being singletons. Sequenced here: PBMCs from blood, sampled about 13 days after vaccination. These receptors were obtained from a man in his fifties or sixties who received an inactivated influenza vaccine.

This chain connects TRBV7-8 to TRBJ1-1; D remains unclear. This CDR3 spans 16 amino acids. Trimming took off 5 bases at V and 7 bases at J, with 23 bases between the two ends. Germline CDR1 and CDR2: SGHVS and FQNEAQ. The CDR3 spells CASSPHRGRPSYEAFF. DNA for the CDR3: TGTGCCAGCAGCCCCCATAGAGGTAGACCTTCTTATGAAGCTTTCTTT.

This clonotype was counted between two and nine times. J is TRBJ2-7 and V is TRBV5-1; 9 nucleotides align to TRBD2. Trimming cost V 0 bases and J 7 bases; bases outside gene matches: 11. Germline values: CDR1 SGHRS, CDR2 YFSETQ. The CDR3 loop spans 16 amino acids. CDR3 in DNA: TGCGCCAGCAGCTTGGTAAATAGCGGGAGCTACATGGAGCAGTACTTC. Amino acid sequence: CASSLVNSGSYMEQYF.

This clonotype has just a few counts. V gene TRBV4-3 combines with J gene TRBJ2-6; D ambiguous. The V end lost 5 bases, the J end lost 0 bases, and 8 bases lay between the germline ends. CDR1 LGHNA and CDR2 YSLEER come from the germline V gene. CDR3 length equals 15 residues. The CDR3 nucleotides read TGCGCCAGCAGCTCTCGCCACTCTGGGGCCAACGTCCTGACTTTC. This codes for CASSSRHSGANVLTF.

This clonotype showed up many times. CDR3 in DNA: TGTGCCAGCATGGGACAGGGGCAAGAGACCCAGTACTTC. This codes for CASMGQGQETQYF. This chain uses TRBV7-8 with TRBJ2-5, with TRBD1 identical over 10 bases. This CDR3 has 13 amino acids. CDR1 is SGHVS, CDR2 FQNEAQ, per germline. With V trimmed by 7 bases and J by 2 bases, 1 base remained unmatched.

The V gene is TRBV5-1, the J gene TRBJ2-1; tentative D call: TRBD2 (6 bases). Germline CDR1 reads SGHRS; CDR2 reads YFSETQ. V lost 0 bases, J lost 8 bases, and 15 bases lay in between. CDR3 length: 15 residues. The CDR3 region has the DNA TGCGCCAGCAGCTTGGGCGGGACCTTCGGGCATGAGCAGTTCTTC. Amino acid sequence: CASSLGGTFGHEQFF.

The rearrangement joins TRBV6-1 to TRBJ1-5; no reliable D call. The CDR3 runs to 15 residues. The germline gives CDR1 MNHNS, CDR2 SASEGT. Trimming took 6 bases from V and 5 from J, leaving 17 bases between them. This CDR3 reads CASSSGLIRDQPQHF. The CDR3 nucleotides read TGTGCCAGCAGCTCGGGTCTTATACGGGATCAGCCCCAGCATTTT.

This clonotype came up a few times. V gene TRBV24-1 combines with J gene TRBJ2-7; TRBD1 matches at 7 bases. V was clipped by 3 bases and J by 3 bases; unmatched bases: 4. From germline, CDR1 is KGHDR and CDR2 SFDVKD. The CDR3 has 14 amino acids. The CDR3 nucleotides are TGTGCCACCAGTGATACAGGGGTGAGCTACGAGCAGTACTTC. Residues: CATSDTGVSYEQYF.

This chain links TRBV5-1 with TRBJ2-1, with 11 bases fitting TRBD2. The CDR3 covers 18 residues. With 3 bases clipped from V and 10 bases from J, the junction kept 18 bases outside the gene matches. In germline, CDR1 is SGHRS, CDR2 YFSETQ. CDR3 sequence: CASSSGLAGGPMLGEQFF. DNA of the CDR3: TGCGCCAGCAGCTCGGGCCTAGCGGGAGGCCCTATGCTTGGGGAGCAGTTCTTC.

This CDR3 is CASSQVAGGSFANTGELFF. CDR3 sequence (DNA): TGTGCCAGCAGCCAAGTGGCGGGGGGATCGTTCGCGAACACCGGGGAGCTGTTTTTT. The chain combines TRBV3-1 with TRBJ2-2, with 8 bases that match TRBD2. Germline CDR1 is LGHDT and CDR2 is YNNKEL (reference sequence). The CDR3 sequence is 19 residues long. J gave up 0 bases and V 1 base, and 10 bases lay outside the gene matches.

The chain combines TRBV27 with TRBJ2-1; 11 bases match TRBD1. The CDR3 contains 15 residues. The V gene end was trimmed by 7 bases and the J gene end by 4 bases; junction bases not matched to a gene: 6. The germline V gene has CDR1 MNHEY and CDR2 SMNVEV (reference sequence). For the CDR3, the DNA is TGTGCCAGCACGCCCGGGACAGGGGGATACAATGAGCAGTTCTTC. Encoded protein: CASTPGTGGYNEQFF.

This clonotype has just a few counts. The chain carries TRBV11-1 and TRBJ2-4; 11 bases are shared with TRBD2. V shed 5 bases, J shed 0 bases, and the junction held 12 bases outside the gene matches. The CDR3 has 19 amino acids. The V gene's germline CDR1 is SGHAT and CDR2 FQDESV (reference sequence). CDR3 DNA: TGTGCCAGCAGCCGCACTCACGGGACTAGCGGTCTAGCCAAAAACATTCAGTACTTC. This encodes CASSRTHGTSGLAKNIQYF.

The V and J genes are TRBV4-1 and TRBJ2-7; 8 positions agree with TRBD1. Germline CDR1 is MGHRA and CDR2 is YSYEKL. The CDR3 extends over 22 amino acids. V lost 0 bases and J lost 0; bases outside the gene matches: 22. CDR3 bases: TGCGCCAGCAGCCAAGAAGCGACAGGGGTCCATTTTCGGGCAATTTACTCCTACGAGCAGTACTTC. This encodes CASSQEATGVHFRAIYSYEQYF.

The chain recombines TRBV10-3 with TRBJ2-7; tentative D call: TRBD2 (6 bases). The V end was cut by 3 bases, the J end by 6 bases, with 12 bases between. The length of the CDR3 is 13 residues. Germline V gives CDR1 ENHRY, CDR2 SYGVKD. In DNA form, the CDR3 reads TGTGCCATCAGTGAACACGGGGGTGGCGAGCAGTACTTC. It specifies CAISEHGGGEQYF.

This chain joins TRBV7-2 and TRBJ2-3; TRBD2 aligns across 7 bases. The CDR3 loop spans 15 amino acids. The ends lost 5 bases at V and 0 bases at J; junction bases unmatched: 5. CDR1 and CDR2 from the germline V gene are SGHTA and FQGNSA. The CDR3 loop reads CASSRGGTSTDTQYF. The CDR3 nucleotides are TGTGCCAGCAGCCGCGGGGGAACTAGCACAGATACGCAGTATTTT.

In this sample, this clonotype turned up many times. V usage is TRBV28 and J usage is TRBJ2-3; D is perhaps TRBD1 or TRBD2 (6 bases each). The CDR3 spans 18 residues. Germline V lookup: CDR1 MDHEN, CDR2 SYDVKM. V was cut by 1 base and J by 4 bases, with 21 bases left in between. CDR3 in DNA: TGTGCCAGCAGTTTATCACTCCAGGGGACTTTCGGCGCAGATACGCAGTATTTT. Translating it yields CASSLSLQGTFGADTQYF.

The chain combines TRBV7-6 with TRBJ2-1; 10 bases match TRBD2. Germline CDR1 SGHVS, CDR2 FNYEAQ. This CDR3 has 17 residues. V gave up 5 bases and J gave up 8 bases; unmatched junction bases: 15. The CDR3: CASSLRRSGGAFDEQFF. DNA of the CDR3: TGTGCCAGCAGCCTACGTCGAAGCGGGGGGGCCTTTGATGAGCAGTTCTTC.

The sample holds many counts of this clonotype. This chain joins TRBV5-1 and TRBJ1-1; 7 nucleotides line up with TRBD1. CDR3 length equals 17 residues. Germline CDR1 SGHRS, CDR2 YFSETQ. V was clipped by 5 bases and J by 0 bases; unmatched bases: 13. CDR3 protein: CASSSTGTAFLNTEAFF. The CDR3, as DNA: TGCGCCAGCAGTAGTACCGGGACAGCCTTTTTGAACACTGAAGCTTTCTTT.

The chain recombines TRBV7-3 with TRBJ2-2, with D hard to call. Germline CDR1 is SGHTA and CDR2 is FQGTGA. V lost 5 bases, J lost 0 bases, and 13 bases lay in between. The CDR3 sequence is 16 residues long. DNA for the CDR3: TGTGCCAGCAGCCCGAATCTCTACGCGAACACCGGGGAGCTGTTTTTT. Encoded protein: CASSPNLYANTGELFF. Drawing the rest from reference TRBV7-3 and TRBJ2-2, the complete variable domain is GAGVSQTPSNKVTEKGKYVELRCDPISGHTALYWYRQSLGQGPEFLIYFQGTGAADDSGLPNDRFFAVRPEGSVSTLKIQRTERGDSAVYLCASSPNLYANTGELFFGEGSRLTVL.

The CDR3 loop reads CASSFFIRASTDTQYF. Here the CDR3 DNA reads TGTGCCAGCAGCTTCTTCATCCGGGCTAGCACAGATACGCAGTATTTT. The chain combines TRBV11-3 with TRBJ2-3; the D is unclear. The CDR3 consists of 16 residues. V shed 3 bases and J shed 0 bases, with 13 bases lying between them. Germline V gene data show CDR1 as SGHNT and CDR2 as YENEEA.

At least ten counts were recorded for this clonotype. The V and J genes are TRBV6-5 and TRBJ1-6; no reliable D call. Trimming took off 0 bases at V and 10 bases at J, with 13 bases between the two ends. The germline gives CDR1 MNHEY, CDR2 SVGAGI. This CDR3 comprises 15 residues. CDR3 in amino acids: CASSYSVTRESPLHF. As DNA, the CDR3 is TGTGCCAGCAGTTACTCGGTTACGAGGGAGTCACCCCTCCACTTT.